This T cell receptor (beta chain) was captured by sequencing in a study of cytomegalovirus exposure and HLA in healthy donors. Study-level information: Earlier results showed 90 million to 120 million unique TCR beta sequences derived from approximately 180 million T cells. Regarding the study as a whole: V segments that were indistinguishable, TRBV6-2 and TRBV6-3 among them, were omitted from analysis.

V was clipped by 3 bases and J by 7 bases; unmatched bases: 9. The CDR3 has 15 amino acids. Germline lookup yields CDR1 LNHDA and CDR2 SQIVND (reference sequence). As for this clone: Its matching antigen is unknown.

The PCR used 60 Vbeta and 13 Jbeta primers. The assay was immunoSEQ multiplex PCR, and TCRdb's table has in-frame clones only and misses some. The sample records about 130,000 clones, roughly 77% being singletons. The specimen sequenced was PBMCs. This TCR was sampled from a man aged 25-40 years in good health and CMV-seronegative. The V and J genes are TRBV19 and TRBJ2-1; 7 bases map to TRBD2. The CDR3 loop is CASSIPAGAMNEQFF. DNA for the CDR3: TGTGCCAGTAGTATTCCGGCGGGAGCTATGAATGAGCAGTTCTTC.